This T cell receptor (beta chain) was observed in a study of identifying expanded T cells in peripheral blood. Study-wide results and limits: Over around two and four weeks, about 16 and 20 clones changed, versus 1.2 between replicates. Clone count variance between approximately two-week samples rose with total template count.

Details on this clone: Its antigen is unknown.

This CDR3 comprises 15 residues. Germline CDR1 and CDR2: LNHDA and SQIVND (reference sequence). Trimming cost V 3 bases and J 0 bases, with 9 bases left between them. Collection occurred without any documented infections or immune events in donors. TCRdb keeps only in-frame clones here, not all; method: immunoSEQ multiplex PCR. The sample lists approximately 100,000 clones, about nine tenths occurring once. Specimen: blood. This receptor was taken from a person aged 18 to 75 in good health. J is TRBJ1-3 and V is TRBV19; D is uncertain. The CDR3 DNA is TGTGCCAGTAGTATTTCCCCTACCTCTGGAAACACCATATATTTT. Translation gives CASSISPTSGNTIYF.